These 31 T cell receptor beta chains were sequenced from one sample in a study of T cells in Graves' hyperthyroidism and ophthalmopathy. Regions amplified from RNA transcripts were the TCR beta CDR3 regions. HTBI primers were employed in a first-round RT-PCR of the TCR CDR3. TCRdb re-called the multiplex PCR reads through MiXCR, storing one row per CDR3 protein. In the table there are some 350,000 distinct CDR3 sequences, approximately 25% of which are singletons. The sample consisted of blood. The receptors come from a man aged 50-60 years with Graves' hyperthyroidism.

The table lists this clonotype with a few counts. The V and J genes are TRBV19 and TRBJ2-1; D not certain. The CDR3 spans 13 residues. Germline V CDR1 and CDR2: LNHDA, SQIVND (reference sequence). V lost 2 bases and J lost 4, with 6 bases in between. CDR3 sequence: CASSINLYNEQFF. CDR3 nucleotides: TGTGCCAGTAGTATAAATCTATACAATGAGCAGTTCTTC. Filled out from reference TRBV19 and TRBJ2-1, the complete variable domain reads DGGITQSPKYLFRKEGQNVTLSCEQNLNHDAMYWYRQDPGQGLRLIYYSQIVNDFQKGDIAEGYSVSREKKESFPLTVTSAQKNPTAFYLCASSINLYNEQFFGPGTRLTVL.

The genes are TRBV9 and TRBJ2-5, with D tentatively TRBD2 (6 bases). V shed 4 bases and J shed 5 bases, with 21 bases lying between them. The CDR3 has 16 amino acids. CDR1 is SGDLS and CDR2 is YYNGEE in the germline V gene. CDR3 DNA: TGTGCCAGCAGCCCTCCTAGCGTCCATCGGTCGGAGACCCAGTACTTC. It yields the protein CASSPPSVHRSETQYF.

This clonotype was counted only a few times. V gene TRBV29-1 combines with J gene TRBJ2-1, with D uncertain. Trimming removed 8 bases at V and 4 bases at J, with 6 bases between. Germline lookup yields CDR1 SQVTM and CDR2 ANQGSEA. This CDR3 contains 10 residues. The CDR3 spells CSIRYNEQFF. The CDR3 nucleotides read TGCAGCATACGGTACAATGAGCAGTTCTTC.

This clonotype has a handful of counts. The chain carries TRBV29-1 and TRBJ1-2; D remains ambiguous. Germline lookup yields CDR1 SQVTM and CDR2 ANQGSEA. The V end was cut by 4 bases, the J end by 5 bases, with 8 bases between. The CDR3 is 11 residues long. As DNA, the CDR3 is TGCAGCGTTGCGACATTTTATGGCTACACCTTC. It is translated as CSVATFYGYTF. Complete variable domain (other parts from reference TRBV29-1 and TRBJ1-2): SAVISQKPSRDICQRGTSLTIQCQVDSQVTMMFWYRQQPGQSLTLIATANQGSEATYESGFVIDKFPISRPNLTFSTLTVSNMSPEDSSIYLCSVATFYGYTFGSGTRLTVV.

For this clonotype: With a much larger clone just one base away, this may be a read error. The chain recombines TRBV3-1 with TRBJ2-7; no clear D gene. From germline, CDR1 is LGHDT and CDR2 YNNKEL (reference sequence). This CDR3 has 14 amino acids. V was trimmed by 2 bases and J by 5 bases, leaving 13 bases between them. CDR3 sequence (DNA): TGTGCCAGCAGCCAATCGGACGGCGAAAACGAGCAGTACTTC. It is translated as CASSQSDGENEQYF.

The rearrangement links TRBV29-1 to TRBJ2-7, with D perhaps matching TRBD1 (5 bases). Trimming stripped 1 base from V and 4 bases from J, with 8 bases between. The germline CDR1 and CDR2 sequences are SQVTM and ANQGSEA. CDR3 length: 12 amino acids. CDR3 sequence reads: CSVEGRDYEQYF. CDR3 DNA sequence: TGCAGCGTTGAAGGCAGGGATTACGAGCAGTACTTC.

In the case of this clonotype: Sequence at one end of the junction differs from germline and may be a read error. This sequence joins TRBV7-3 and TRBJ2-4, with D tentatively TRBD2 (5 bases). CDR3 length equals 13 residues. Germline loops: CDR1 SGHTA, CDR2 FQGTGA. The CDR3: CAGSQDYLNIQYF. In DNA, the CDR3 is TGTGCCGGCAGCCAAGACTACCTGAACATTCAGTACTTC.

The chain has TRBV20-1 and TRBJ2-7; D not certain. Germline-derived CDR1 and CDR2 are DFQATT and SNEGSKA (reference sequence). The CDR3 sequence is 12 residues long. V shed 5 bases and J shed 2 bases, with 10 bases lying between them. DNA of the CDR3: TGCAGTGCTTCTCCCCATCCCTACGAGCAGTACTTC. Its protein product is CSASPHPYEQYF.

The V call is TRBV4-1, the J call TRBJ2-7; a possible D gene is TRBD1 (6 bases). Per germline, CDR1 MGHRA and CDR2 YSYEKL. The CDR3 consists of 15 residues. Trimming removed 0 bases at V and 5 bases at J, with 14 bases between. The CDR3 DNA follows: TGCGCCAGCAGCCAAGATCAGGACAGTACCAACGAGCAGTACTTC. This translates into CASSQDQDSTNEQYF.

V usage is TRBV10-1 and J usage is TRBJ2-3; the D gene could be TRBD1 or TRBD2 (6 bases each). The CDR3 totals 15 residues. Looked up from germline, CDR1 is WNHNN and CDR2 is SYGVQD (reference sequence). V lost 3 bases to trimming and J lost 1 base, with 11 bases between them. The CDR3 protein is CASSDYREGTDTQYF. Here the CDR3 DNA reads TGCGCCAGCAGTGACTACAGGGAGGGCACAGATACGCAGTATTTT.

As regards this clonotype: The junction shows a germline mismatch at one end, possibly a read error. This sequence joins TRBV5-1 and TRBJ1-2; D remains unclear. Germline loops: CDR1 SGHRS, CDR2 YFSETQ. The CDR3 runs to 15 residues. CDR3 DNA: TGCGTCAGCAGCTTGGCCGGGTCCTCTTGGGATGGCTACACCTTC. Translation gives CVSSLAGSSWDGYTF. The complete variable domain, with remaining parts taken from reference TRBV5-1 and TRBJ1-2, reads KAGVTQTPRYLIKTRGQQVTLSCSPISGHRSVSWYQQTPGQGLQFLFEYFSETQRNKGNFPGRFSGRQFSNSRSEMNVSTLELGDSALYLCVSSLAGSSWDGYTFGSGTRLTVV.

V gene TRBV19 combines with J gene TRBJ2-1; 10 bases match TRBD2. CDR3 length: 17 amino acids. CDR1 and CDR2 from the germline V gene are LNHDA and SQIVND (reference sequence). V was clipped by 4 bases and J by 2 bases; unmatched bases: 8. The chain's CDR3 is CASSKRRTSGTYNEQFF. CDR3 nucleotide sequence: TGTGCCAGTAGTAAAAGACGGACTAGCGGCACCTACAATGAGCAGTTCTTC.

The chain joins TRBV12-3 or TRBV12-4 to TRBJ2-3, with TRBD2 matching 11 bases. Trimming removed 6 bases from V and 5 bases from J; junction bases left unmatched: 7. CDR3 length: 15 amino acids. CDR3 loop: CASRRLAGQGDTQYF. CDR3 DNA sequence: TGTGCCAGCAGACGACTAGCGGGACAGGGAGATACGCAGTATTTT.

This clonotype was observed at least ten times. The rearrangement links TRBV7-9 to TRBJ2-1, with TRBD2 identical over 8 bases. The germline V gene has CDR1 SEHNR and CDR2 FQNEAQ (reference sequence). The CDR3 covers 15 residues. V trimming: 2 bases; J trimming: 10 bases; junction bases outside the gene matches: 10. In DNA, the CDR3 is TGTGCCAGCAGCTTAAAGGCGGGAGGCTCTCACGAGCAGTTCTTC. This encodes CASSLKAGGSHEQFF.

In this sample, this clonotype turned up many times. The J gene is TRBJ2-7, the V gene TRBV5-5; perhaps TRBD1 as D (6 bases). This CDR3 has 12 amino acids. In germline, CDR1 is SGHKS, CDR2 YYEKEE (reference sequence). V lost 4 bases to trimming and J lost 4 bases, with 9 bases between them. CDR3 sequence: CASSITGYEQYF. The CDR3 DNA is TGTGCCAGCAGCATTACAGGGTACGAGCAGTACTTC.

The sample holds many counts of this clonotype. The V call is TRBV12-3 or TRBV12-4, the J call TRBJ1-2, with TRBD1 matching over 7 bases. The J segment lost 6 bases and the V segment lost 2 bases, leaving 9 bases of the junction unmatched. The CDR3 is 15 amino acids. CDR3: CASSLSSTGMDGYTF. The CDR3, as DNA: TGTGCCAGCAGTTTATCCTCGACAGGGATGGATGGCTACACCTTC.

This clonotype was counted at least ten times. This CDR3 reads CASSAGFRDNQPQHF. In DNA form, the CDR3 reads TGTGCCAGTAGCGCAGGGTTTAGGGACAATCAGCCCCAGCATTTT. This chain links TRBV19 with TRBJ1-5; D possibly corresponds to TRBD1 (5 bases). In germline, CDR1 is LNHDA, CDR2 SQIVND (reference sequence). The CDR3 is 15 amino acids. Trimming took off 6 bases at V and 3 bases at J, with 15 bases between the two ends.

This clonotype was seen ten or more times. The chain employs TRBV5-1 and TRBJ2-7; possibly TRBD2 for D (5 bases). Germline assignment: CDR1 SGHRS and CDR2 YFSETQ. Trimming shortened V by 4 bases and J by 6 bases, and 20 bases separated the two germline ends. The CDR3 contains 15 residues. CDR3 in DNA: TGCGCCAGCAGCACAGCCCTACCCGGGGAAGGCGAGCAGTACTTC. This translates into CASSTALPGEGEQYF.

The chain uses TRBV19 and TRBJ1-2; TRBD1 is a possible D gene (6 bases). Germline assignment: CDR1 LNHDA and CDR2 SQIVND (reference sequence). The CDR3 totals 13 residues. Trimming stripped 5 bases from V and 4 bases from J, with 11 bases between. The CDR3 region is CASSETGFYGYTF. Here the CDR3 DNA reads TGTGCCAGTAGTGAAACAGGGTTCTATGGCTACACCTTC.

This clonotype was detected only a few times. The genes are TRBV5-6 and TRBJ2-7; D gene unclear. CDR1 SGHDT and CDR2 YYEEEE come from the germline V gene. The CDR3 spans 11 residues. V lost 4 bases to trimming and J lost 7 bases, with 9 bases between them. CDR3 bases: TGTGCCAGCAGCCTGTGGGATGAGCAGTACTTC. It yields the protein CASSLWDEQYF.

In DNA, the CDR3 is TGTGCCAGCAGAGGAGCGGGATTAGAGACCCAGTACTTC. Its translation: CASRGAGLETQYF. The J gene is TRBJ2-5, the V gene TRBV11-2; 7 bases fit TRBD2. V lost 6 bases to trimming and J lost 4 bases; unmatched junction nucleotides: 5. The CDR3 covers 13 residues. Looked up from germline, CDR1 is SGHAT and CDR2 is FQNNGV.

This chain uses TRBV16 with TRBJ1-1; D ambiguous. The germline CDR1 and CDR2 sequences are KGHSY and FQNENV. The CDR3 loop spans 17 amino acids. The V end was cut by 4 bases, the J end by 3 bases, with 21 bases between. The CDR3 protein is CASSPPLNLGWHTEAFF. The CDR3 DNA follows: TGTGCCAGCAGCCCCCCACTGAATTTGGGTTGGCACACTGAAGCTTTCTTT.

Only a few counts were recorded for this clonotype. The chain has TRBV11-2 and TRBJ2-1; D is possibly TRBD2 (6 bases). CDR1 is SGHAT and CDR2 is FQNNGV in the germline V gene. Trimming shortened V by 3 bases and J by 9 bases, and 15 bases separated the two germline ends. The CDR3 runs to 14 residues. CDR3 sequence: CASSFTNGGIEQFF. In nucleotides, the CDR3 is TGTGCCAGCAGCTTCACGAACGGCGGGATTGAGCAGTTCTTC.

V is TRBV5-1 and J is TRBJ1-1; TRBD1 aligns across 8 bases. Germline CDR1 SGHRS, CDR2 YFSETQ. J lost 10 bases, V lost 0 bases, and 5 bases had no gene match. The CDR3 extends over 13 amino acids. CDR3 in DNA: TGCGCCAGCAGCTTGGACGGACAGGGTAGAGCTTTCTTT. Protein: CASSLDGQGRAFF. The entire variable domain, with the rest obtained from reference TRBV5-1 and TRBJ1-1, is as follows: KAGVTQTPRYLIKTRGQQVTLSCSPISGHRSVSWYQQTPGQGLQFLFEYFSETQRNKGNFPGRFSGRQFSNSRSEMNVSTLELGDSALYLCASSLDGQGRAFFGQGTRLTVV.

This clonotype has at least ten counts. The chain couples TRBV28 to TRBJ2-3, with 9 nucleotides matching TRBD2. V shed 2 bases, J shed 5 bases, and the junction held 5 bases outside the gene matches. CDR3 size: 15 residues. CDR1 MDHEN and CDR2 SYDVKM come from the germline V gene. The CDR3 DNA sequence: TGTGCCAGCAGTTTACGGGGACTAGCAGGAGATACGCAGTATTTT. Its protein is CASSLRGLAGDTQYF.

As concerns this clonotype: Because it lacks the conserved phenylalanine or tryptophan at the end, this CDR3 is likely a read error. The genes are TRBV10-2 and TRBJ2-6, with D tentatively TRBD2 (5 bases). This CDR3 region has 15 residues. The germline V gene encodes CDR1 WSHSY and CDR2 SAAADI. V was shortened by 4 bases and J by 0 bases, with 7 bases between the two germline ends. Here the CDR3 DNA reads TGCGCCAGCAGTGTCGGGGACTCTGGGGCCAACGTCCTGACTCTC. As protein: CASSVGDSGANVLTL.

The chain has TRBV6-2 or TRBV6-3 and TRBJ2-1; 9 bases fit TRBD1. Unmatched junction bases numbered 16, after V lost 5 bases and J lost 5 bases. CDR1 is MNHEY and CDR2 is SVGEGT in the germline V gene. The CDR3 is 18 residues long. The CDR3 bases are TGTGCCAGCAGTCGGCACTCGATGGCATGGACAGGGGACAATGAGCAGTTCTTC. It codes for CASSRHSMAWTGDNEQFF.

The gene calls are TRBV5-1 and TRBJ2-5; TRBD2 might be the D (6 bases). The V gene lost 0 bases and the J gene lost 5 bases, with 11 bases spanning the gap. The CDR3 covers 14 residues. CDR1 and CDR2 from the germline V gene are SGHRS and YFSETQ. This chain's CDR3 is CASSLEESGETQYF. The CDR3 DNA is TGCGCCAGCAGCTTGGAGGAAAGCGGGGAGACCCAGTACTTC.

The CDR3 is CASSHQSSSPDTQYF. For the CDR3, the DNA is TGTGCCAGCAGCCACCAATCAAGTTCTCCAGATACGCAGTATTTT. The rearrangement links TRBV7-3 to TRBJ2-3; no firm D call. V lost 5 bases and J 4 bases, leaving 16 bases between the germline ends. The germline V gene has CDR1 SGHTA and CDR2 FQGTGA. The CDR3 is 15 residues long.

This chain uses TRBV24-1 with TRBJ2-3; the D is unclear. Trimming cost V 4 bases and J 6 bases, with 16 bases left between them. CDR1 and CDR2 from the germline V gene are KGHDR and SFDVKD. The CDR3 runs to 15 residues. The CDR3: CATSDVGIGRDTQYF. The CDR3 nucleotides are TGTGCCACCAGTGACGTCGGTATTGGGCGCGATACGCAGTATTTT.

This clonotype was detected many times. The J gene is TRBJ2-3, the V gene TRBV28, with 12 bases fitting TRBD2. CDR1 and CDR2 from the germline V gene are MDHEN and SYDVKM. The CDR3 covers 16 residues. Trimming took 8 bases from V and 2 from J; bases not matched to a gene: 8. The CDR3 region is CASGEGTSGLTDTQYF. The CDR3 nucleotides are TGTGCCAGCGGCGAAGGGACTAGCGGGCTCACAGATACGCAGTATTTT.